This is a list of T cell receptor beta chains from one sample in a study of regulatory T cells in long-lasting Graves disease. TCRdb reanalysed the multiplex PCR reads using MiXCR and keeps one entry per CDR3 protein. Of approximately 350,000 distinct CDR3 sequences listed, roughly 24% are singletons. Source: peripheral blood mononuclear cells (PBMCs), taken when the disease was refractory, from a patient treated with antithyroid drugs. Receptor source: a woman aged 40-49 years with Graves disease. Both conserved end residues are part of each CDR3. D genes are given only for firm matches.

TRBV28,TRBJ2-5,NA,CASSLGRANQETQYF
TRBV3-1,TRBJ2-1,TRBD2,CASSQGWRELGEQFF
TRBV29-1,TRBJ2-2,TRBD1,CSVVGGTGPNTGELFF
TRBV6-1,TRBJ2-7,NA,CASRDRDRAYEQYF
TRBV6-1,TRBJ2-1,NA,CASRKERTEQFF
TRBV7-2,TRBJ1-1,NA,CASSSGDFFRSEAFF
TRBV19,TRBJ2-5,TRBD1,CASSPTGPGTQYF
TRBV6-1,TRBJ1-1,NA,CASTKTGHTEAFF
TRBV15,TRBJ2-5,TRBD2,CATSPRTSRQETQYF
TRBV12-3/TRBV12-4,TRBJ2-7,NA,CASSRTGPYEQYF
TRBV2,TRBJ2-7,NA,CASSQDISEQYF
TRBV20-1,TRBJ2-2,NA,CSVPDRTYTGELFF
TRBV5-1,TRBJ2-5,TRBD1,CASSGPGQGGETQYF
TRBV6-1,TRBJ1-4,NA,CASSSGATNEKLFF
TRBV7-6,TRBJ2-7,TRBD1,CASSLLGTGEQYF
TRBV2,TRBJ2-2,TRBD2,CASSPTLAGGLTGELFF
TRBV28,TRBJ2-2,TRBD2,CASSPPTGRLAGVFSGELFF
TRBV2,TRBJ2-1,TRBD2,CASSEPPSGRVGEQFF
TRBV7-9,TRBJ1-1,TRBD1,CASSRTGTVNTEAFF
TRBV27,TRBJ2-1,NA,CASSFTSASEQFF
TRBV28,TRBJ2-7,NA,CASSFETLYEQYF
TRBV5-1,TRBJ2-2,NA,CASSYGLRYTGELFF
TRBV3-1,TRBJ1-2,NA,CASSQRGGYGYTF
TRBV15,TRBJ2-5,TRBD1,CATSSADRVETQYF
TRBV10-2,TRBJ1-1,NA,CASSEVQLGSTEAFF
TRBV28,TRBJ2-1,NA,CASSDLGLADEQFF
TRBV11-2,TRBJ2-7,TRBD2,CASSFGGDYEQYF
TRBV2,TRBJ1-1,NA,CASSVVITNTEAFF